This TCR beta chain comes out of a study of blood T cell repertoires in COVID-19. As for the study in general: Samples came from the United States, Italy and Spain, spanning acute and convalescent COVID-19. PBMCs, B-cell-depleted T cells, or T cells were the source of the cDNA or gDNA that made up the material.

CDR3 length equals 11 residues. The ends were cut back, 3 bases at V and 9 bases at J, with 6 bases in the middle. Per the original data handling: Scientists estimated how many nucleated cells there were by amplifying reference gene primers. Only in-frame clones appear in the TCRdb table, and some are missing; sequencing was by immunoSEQ multiplex PCR. D and trimming come from the DNA, and the V and J calls and clone size come from that table. In the table there are 70,000 or so clones, over 80% of which are singletons. The rearrangement joins TRBV12-3 or TRBV12-4 to TRBJ2-1; no reliable D call. Input material: peripheral blood. The TCR sequence derives from a woman between 45 and 60 years old with acute or convalescent COVID-19. CDR3 sequence reads: CASSFSGEQFF. The CDR3, as DNA: TGTGCCAGCAGTTTTTCCGGTGAGCAGTTCTTC.